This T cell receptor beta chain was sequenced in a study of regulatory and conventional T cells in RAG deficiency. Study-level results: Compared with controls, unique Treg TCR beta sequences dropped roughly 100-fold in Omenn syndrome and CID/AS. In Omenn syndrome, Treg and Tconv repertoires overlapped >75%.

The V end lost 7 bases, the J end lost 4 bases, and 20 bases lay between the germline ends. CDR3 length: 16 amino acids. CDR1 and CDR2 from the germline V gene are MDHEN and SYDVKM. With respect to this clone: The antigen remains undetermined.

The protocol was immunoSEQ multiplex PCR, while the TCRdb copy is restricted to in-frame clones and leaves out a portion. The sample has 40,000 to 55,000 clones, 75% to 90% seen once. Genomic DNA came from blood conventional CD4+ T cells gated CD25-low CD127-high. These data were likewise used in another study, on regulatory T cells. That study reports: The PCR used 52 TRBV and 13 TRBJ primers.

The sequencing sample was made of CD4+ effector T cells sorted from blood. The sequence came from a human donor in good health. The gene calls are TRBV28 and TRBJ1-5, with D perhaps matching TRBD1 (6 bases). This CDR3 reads CASITSLGGGNQPQHF. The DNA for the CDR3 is TGTGCCAGCATAACATCTCTAGGGGGTGGGAATCAGCCCCAGCATTTT.